The clone carrying this T cell receptor (beta chain) has ten or more counts. The sample belongs to a study of Graves' ophthalmopathy and Graves' hyperthyroidism. Additional autoimmune diseases, uncontrolled infections, pregnancy or lactation disqualified patients. As diagnostic evidence, clinical symptoms, serum thyroxine, TRAb, thyroid ultrasound and orbital computed tomography were relied upon. As the template, RNA transcripts were used to amplify TCR beta CDR3 regions. Second-round multiplex PCR came after a first-round RT-PCR that employed HTBI primers. One entry per CDR3 protein results from TCRdb running MiXCR on the multiplex PCR reads. The sample records 660,000 or so distinct CDR3 sequences, about 38% being singletons. V dropped 0 bases and J dropped 4 bases, with 10 bases sitting between them. The germline CDR1 and CDR2 sequences are MNHEY and SVGAGI. There are 14 residues in the CDR3.

Input material: peripheral blood. V usage is TRBV6-5 and J usage is TRBJ2-7, with D possibly TRBD1 on 6 matching bases. The source of this sequence is an adult man with Graves' ophthalmopathy. In nucleotides, the CDR3 is TGTGCCAGCAGTTACTCGGACAGATCTTACGAGCAGTACTTC. Translation gives CASSYSDRSYEQYF.